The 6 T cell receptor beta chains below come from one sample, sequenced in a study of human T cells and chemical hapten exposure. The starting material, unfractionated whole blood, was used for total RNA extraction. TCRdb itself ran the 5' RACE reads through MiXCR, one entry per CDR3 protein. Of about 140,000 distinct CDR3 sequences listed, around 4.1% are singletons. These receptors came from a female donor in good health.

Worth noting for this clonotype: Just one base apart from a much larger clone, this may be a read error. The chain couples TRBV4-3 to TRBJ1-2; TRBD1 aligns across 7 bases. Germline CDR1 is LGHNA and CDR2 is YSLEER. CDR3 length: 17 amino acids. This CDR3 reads CAGSQGRGGEAPYGYTF. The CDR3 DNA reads TGCGCCGGCAGCCAGGGTCGAGGGGGCGAAGCCCCTTATGGCTACACCTTC.

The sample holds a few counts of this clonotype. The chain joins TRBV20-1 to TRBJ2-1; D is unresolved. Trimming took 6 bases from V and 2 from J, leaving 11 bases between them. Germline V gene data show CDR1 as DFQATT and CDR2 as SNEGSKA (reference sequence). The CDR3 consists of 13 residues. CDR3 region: CSALRAPYNEQFF. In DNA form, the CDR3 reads TGCAGTGCCCTCCGAGCGCCCTACAATGAGCAGTTCTTC.

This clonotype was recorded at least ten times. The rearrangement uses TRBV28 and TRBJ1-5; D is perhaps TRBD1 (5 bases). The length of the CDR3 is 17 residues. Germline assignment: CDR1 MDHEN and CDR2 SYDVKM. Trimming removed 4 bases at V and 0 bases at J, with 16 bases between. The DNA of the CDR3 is TGTGCCAGCAGTTCCCCAGGGTCCGACTATAGCAATCAGCCCCAGCATTTT. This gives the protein CASSSPGSDYSNQPQHF.

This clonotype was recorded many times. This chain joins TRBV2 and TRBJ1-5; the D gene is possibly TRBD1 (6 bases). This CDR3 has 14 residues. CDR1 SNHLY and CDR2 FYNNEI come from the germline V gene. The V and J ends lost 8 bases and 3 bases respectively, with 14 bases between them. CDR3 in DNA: TGTGCCAGCTCCGGACAGCTGCTCAATCAGCCCCAGCATTTT. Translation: CASSGQLLNQPQHF.

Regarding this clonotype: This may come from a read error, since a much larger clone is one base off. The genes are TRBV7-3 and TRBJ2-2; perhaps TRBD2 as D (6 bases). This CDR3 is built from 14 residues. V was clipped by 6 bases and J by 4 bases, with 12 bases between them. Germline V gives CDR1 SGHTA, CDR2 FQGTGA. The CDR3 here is CASRAGGATGELFF. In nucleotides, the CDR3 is TGTGCCAGCAGGGCTGGCGGGGCCACCGGGGAGCTGTTTTTT.

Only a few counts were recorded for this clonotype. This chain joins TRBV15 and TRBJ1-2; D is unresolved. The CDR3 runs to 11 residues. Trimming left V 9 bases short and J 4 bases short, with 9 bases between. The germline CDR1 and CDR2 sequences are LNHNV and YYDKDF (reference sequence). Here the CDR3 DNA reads TGTGCCACTTCGGGCCTCTATGGCTACACCTTC. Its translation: CATSGLYGYTF.